These 20 T cell receptor beta chains came from one sample sequenced in a study of cytomegalovirus exposure and HLA in healthy donors (TCRdb year 2017). Library generation was performed with the immunoSEQ multiplex PCR assay. A mixture of 60 forward primers for TCR Vbeta segments and 13 reverse primers for TCR Jbeta segments was used in the multiplex PCR. TCRdb holds this immuneACCESS table with in-frame rearrangements only. Some clones are missing; in checked studies, unresolved V genes explain under half, and the rest has no known cause. The sample includes 200,000 to 250,000 clones, with around 89% observed a single time. Approximately 1% of the sample comes from the top ten. Specimen: PBMCs. The origin of the receptors is a woman aged 18 to 35 in good health and CMV-seronegative.

This rearrangement joins TRBV5-6 to TRBJ2-5; 11 bases map to TRBD2. This CDR3 comprises 15 residues. Germline trimming cut 1 base from V and 2 bases from J; bases unmatched to any gene: 1. Germline CDR1 SGHDT, CDR2 YYEEEE. This CDR3 is CASSLTSGGQETQYF. The CDR3 DNA reads TGTGCCAGCAGCTTGACTAGCGGGGGACAAGAGACCCAGTACTTC.

J is TRBJ2-1 and V is TRBV7-2; 8 bases line up with TRBD1. The germline V gene has CDR1 SGHTA and CDR2 FQGNSA. V was clipped by 5 bases and J by 7 bases; unmatched bases: 10. The length of the CDR3 is 15 residues. The DNA of the CDR3 is TGTGCCAGCAGCCTAGGGACAGGTCGAGGTAATGAGCAGTTCTTC. Protein product: CASSLGTGRGNEQFF.

The chain recombines TRBV29-1 with TRBJ2-7; the match to TRBD2 covers 8 bases. This CDR3 region has 15 residues. Germline loops: CDR1 SQVTM, CDR2 ANQGSEA. V gave up 4 bases and J gave up 2 bases; unmatched junction bases: 10. CDR3 protein: CSVVPPGGDPYEQYF. CDR3 DNA sequence: TGCAGCGTTGTACCCCCGGGGGGGGATCCCTACGAGCAGTACTTC.

This chain uses TRBV4-2 with TRBJ1-3; maybe TRBD1 (5 bases). V was clipped by 0 bases and J by 8 bases, with 14 bases between them. Germline V gene sequence: CDR1 LGHNA, CDR2 YNFKEQ. The CDR3 covers 15 residues. The CDR3 region is CASSQDRQGVHTIYF. In DNA form, the CDR3 reads TGTGCCAGCAGCCAAGACCGTCAGGGTGTGCACACCATATATTTT.

The rearrangement links TRBV4-1 to TRBJ2-1; D gene ambiguous. CDR1 MGHRA and CDR2 YSYEKL come from the germline V gene. Trimming shortened V by 2 bases and J by 6 bases, and 2 bases separated the two germline ends. The CDR3 is 11 amino acids. The CDR3 bases are TGCGCCAGCAGCCAACTCAATGAGCAGTTCTTC. Residues: CASSQLNEQFF.

This chain links TRBV9 with TRBJ1-4; D unclear. The CDR3 sequence is 15 residues long. V lost 4 bases to trimming and J lost 2 bases, with 12 bases between them. Germline values: CDR1 SGDLS, CDR2 YYNGEE. The CDR3 is CASSPRGGTNEKLFF. For the CDR3, the DNA is TGTGCCAGCAGCCCTAGAGGAGGGACTAATGAAAAACTGTTTTTT.

V and J are TRBV4-1 and TRBJ2-1; D not certain. This CDR3 spans 14 amino acids. V was pared by 2 bases and J by 2 bases, with 7 bases between. Germline-derived CDR1 and CDR2 are MGHRA and YSYEKL. The CDR3 bases are TGCGCCAGCAGCCAAATGGGCCCCTACAATGAGCAGTTCTTC. Translation: CASSQMGPYNEQFF.

The CDR3: CASSLAGQEYTEAFF. The CDR3 DNA reads as TGTGCCAGCAGCTTGGCGGGACAGGAGTACACTGAAGCTTTCTTT. The chain joins TRBV11-2 to TRBJ1-1; TRBD1 aligns across 8 bases. The CDR3 is 15 residues long. Per germline, CDR1 SGHAT and CDR2 FQNNGV. The J segment lost 3 bases and the V segment lost 3 bases, leaving 6 bases of the junction unmatched.

There are a few counts of this clone. The chain uses TRBV30 and TRBJ2-1; weak D call: TRBD2 (7 bases). The CDR3 sequence is 15 residues long. The germline V gene has CDR1 GTSNPN and CDR2 SVGIG (reference sequence). V lost 3 bases and J 7 bases, leaving 19 bases between the germline ends. The CDR3 spells CAWSQTGGLENEQFF. CDR3 in DNA: TGTGCCTGGAGCCAAACCGGGGGGCTTGAGAATGAGCAGTTCTTC. The complete variable domain, with remaining parts taken from reference TRBV30 and TRBJ2-1, reads SQTIHQWPATLVQPVGSPLSLECTVEGTSNPNLYWYRQAAGRGLQLLFYSVGIGQISSEVPQNLSASRPQDRQFILSSKKLLLSDSGFYLCAWSQTGGLENEQFFGPGTRLTVL.

This chain links TRBV11-2 with TRBJ1-4; the match to TRBD1 covers 9 bases. The V gene's germline CDR1 is SGHAT and CDR2 FQNNGV. The length of the CDR3 is 17 residues. With V trimmed by 5 bases and J by 0 bases, 7 bases remained unmatched. The CDR3 loop is CASSVIQGATTNEKLFF. CDR3 nucleotide sequence: TGTGCCAGCAGCGTTATACAGGGGGCCACAACTAATGAAAAACTGTTTTTT.

This clone was picked up a small number of times. The genes are TRBV4-2 and TRBJ2-1; 12 bases are a match to TRBD2. Germline V CDR1 and CDR2: LGHNA, YNFKEQ. With 3 bases clipped from V and 12 bases from J, the junction kept 9 bases outside the gene matches. The CDR3 totals 15 residues. This chain's CDR3 is CASSQSSGGGLRQFF. DNA for the CDR3: TGTGCCAGCAGCCAGTCTAGCGGGGGGGGCCTTAGGCAGTTCTTC.

The rearrangement joins TRBV19 to TRBJ1-3; 9 bases map to TRBD1. Trimming took 2 bases from V and 5 from J; bases not matched to a gene: 7. The CDR3 is 16 residues long. Germline CDR1 reads LNHDA; CDR2 reads SQIVND (reference sequence). The DNA for the CDR3 is TGTGCCAGTAGTATACTTGGGACAGGGCAACGAAACACCATATATTTT. Its translation: CASSILGTGQRNTIYF. Complete variable domain (other parts from reference TRBV19 and TRBJ1-3): DGGITQSPKYLFRKEGQNVTLSCEQNLNHDAMYWYRQDPGQGLRLIYYSQIVNDFQKGDIAEGYSVSREKKESFPLTVTSAQKNPTAFYLCASSILGTGQRNTIYFGEGSWLTVV.

V usage is TRBV7-8 and J usage is TRBJ1-4; no definite D call. V lost 2 bases and J lost 9, with 13 bases in between. The length of the CDR3 is 14 residues. CDR1 SGHVS and CDR2 FQNEAQ come from the germline V gene. The CDR3 sequence is CASSLQRSEKKLFF. The CDR3 region has the DNA TGTGCCAGCAGCTTACAGAGGTCGGAGAAAAAACTGTTTTTT. Together with reference TRBV7-8 and TRBJ1-4, the CDR3 gives the full variable domain: GAGVSQSPRYKVAKRGQDVALRCDPISGHVSLFWYQQALGQGPEFLTYFQNEAQLDKSGLPSDRFFAERPEGSVSTLKIQRTQQEDSAVYLCASSLQRSEKKLFFGSGTQLSVL.

This chain joins TRBV6-6 and TRBJ2-7; D gene unclear. Germline-derived CDR1 and CDR2 are MNHNY and SVGAGI (reference sequence). The CDR3 length is 11 residues. Between the trimmed V and J ends, which lost 5 bases and 7 bases, there was a span of 9 bases. The CDR3, as DNA: TGTGCCAGCAGTCACGCCAGGGAGCAGTACTTC. As protein: CASSHAREQYF.

The CDR3 protein is CASSSIEQFF. The CDR3 region has the DNA TGTGCCAGCAGCTCTATTGAGCAGTTCTTC. The chain carries TRBV11-2 and TRBJ2-1, with D hard to call. Trimming removed 4 bases from V and 9 bases from J, with 4 bases in between. From germline, CDR1 is SGHAT and CDR2 FQNNGV. This CDR3 has 10 amino acids.

The chain links TRBV6-5 to TRBJ2-7; 7 nucleotides align to TRBD2. The CDR3 has 14 residues. Per the germline V gene, CDR1 is MNHEY and CDR2 is SVGAGI. J was trimmed by 5 bases and V by 5 bases; bases with no gene match: 9. The CDR3 bases are TGTGCCAGCAGTAGGACTAGTCTTTTTAACGAGCAGTACTTC. This sequence encodes CASSRTSLFNEQYF.

This clone was seen once. An end of the junction does not agree with germline; a read error may underlie this. The chain uses TRBV7-9 and TRBJ1-2; D uncertain. Germline V gives CDR1 SEHNR, CDR2 FQNEAQ (reference sequence). The CDR3 spans 12 residues. CDR3 sequence: CSSIHMSYGYTF. CDR3 in DNA: TGTTCCAGCATCCATATGAGTTATGGCTACACCTTC.

The gene calls are TRBV4-3 and TRBJ1-1, with D uncertain. Looked up from germline, CDR1 is LGHNA and CDR2 is YSLEER. The V end was cut by 2 bases, the J end by 5 bases, with 9 bases between. This CDR3 is built from 13 residues. As DNA, the CDR3 is TGCGCCAGCAGCCAAACGGGGAAAACTGAAGCTTTCTTT. Translated, it gives CASSQTGKTEAFF.

V usage is TRBV5-1 and J usage is TRBJ2-1; possible D gene TRBD2, 6 bases. In germline, CDR1 is SGHRS, CDR2 YFSETQ. The CDR3 extends over 12 amino acids. The ends were cut back, 4 bases at V and 7 bases at J, with 9 bases in the middle. The CDR3 region is CASSPGGNEQFF. In nucleotides, the CDR3 is TGCGCCAGCAGCCCCGGGGGAAATGAGCAGTTCTTC.

Worth noting for this clone: The same CDR3 is also encoded by other DNA sequences in this sample. J is TRBJ2-7 and V is TRBV9; no reliable D call. Germline assignment: CDR1 SGDLS and CDR2 YYNGEE. The V end was cut by 4 bases, the J end by 0 bases, with 5 bases between. CDR3 length: 12 residues. CDR3 DNA sequence: TGTGCCAGCAGCCCATCCTCCTACGAGCAGTACTTC. Translated, it gives CASSPSSYEQYF. Complete variable domain (other parts from reference TRBV9 and TRBJ2-7): DSGVTQTPKHLITATGQRVTLRCSPRSGDLSVYWYQQSLDQGLQFLIQYYNGEERAKGNILERFSAQQFPDLHSELNLSSLELGDSALYFCASSPSSYEQYFGPGTRLTVT.